The 9 T cell receptor beta chains given below trace back to one sample, sequenced in a study of blood T cell repertoires in COVID-19. Profiled with immunoSEQ multiplex PCR; TCRdb holds only in-frame clones, not every one. The profile shows just under 50,000 clones, roughly 90% of them singletons. Sequenced input: peripheral blood. The receptors derive from a human donor in a cohort sampled during active COVID-19.

J is TRBJ1-6 and V is TRBV3-1 (or the pseudogene TRBV3-2); 7 bases map to TRBD1. Germline values: CDR1 LGHDT, CDR2 YNNKEL (reference sequence). Trimming took 4 bases from V and 7 from J; bases not matched to a gene: 7. CDR3 length equals 15 residues. CDR3 residues: CASSLGQVMNSPLHF. In nucleotides, the CDR3 is TGTGCCAGCAGCCTCGGACAGGTTATGAATTCACCCCTCCACTTT.

The V gene is TRBV6-1, the J gene TRBJ1-5; 7 bases fit TRBD1. CDR1 MNHNS and CDR2 SASEGT come from the germline V gene. This CDR3 has 15 amino acids. V shed 3 bases, J shed 3 bases, and the junction held 5 bases outside the gene matches. CDR3 nucleotide sequence: TGTGCCAGCAGTGACCAGGGACAGAACAATCAGCCCCAGCATTTT. Amino acid sequence: CASSDQGQNNQPQHF.

The V gene is TRBV11-2, the J gene TRBJ2-7; 7 bases map to TRBD1. J gave up 5 bases and V 4 bases, and 8 bases lay outside the gene matches. In germline, CDR1 is SGHAT, CDR2 FQNNGV. CDR3 length: 14 amino acids. The CDR3 region is CASSSPSTGNEQYF. Written as DNA, the CDR3 is TGTGCCAGCAGCTCACCCTCGACAGGGAACGAGCAGTACTTC.

This clone was picked up a small number of times. J is TRBJ2-2 and V is TRBV9; D is perhaps TRBD2 (5 bases). This CDR3 comprises 15 residues. Germline V gene lookup returns CDR1 SGDLS and CDR2 YYNGEE. Trimming took 3 bases from V and 0 from J, leaving 9 bases between them. CDR3 coding DNA: TGTGCCAGCAGCGCGGGATCTCCGAACACCGGGGAGCTGTTTTTT. Its translation: CASSAGSPNTGELFF. The variable domain in full, with the rest retrieved from reference TRBV9 and TRBJ2-2, is DSGVTQTPKHLITATGQRVTLRCSPRSGDLSVYWYQQSLDQGLQFLIQYYNGEERAKGNILERFSAQQFPDLHSELNLSSLELGDSALYFCASSAGSPNTGELFFGEGSRLTVL.

This chain connects TRBV19 to TRBJ1-5; TRBD1 is a possible D gene (6 bases). Germline V CDR1 and CDR2: LNHDA, SQIVND (reference sequence). Trimming stripped 7 bases from V and 4 bases from J, with 20 bases between. The CDR3 contains 16 residues. The CDR3 nucleotides read TGTGCCAGTACTCACGGGGGGCGGTCATGGAATCAGCCCCAGCATTTT. As protein: CASTHGGRSWNQPQHF. Based on the CDR3 plus reference TRBV19 and TRBJ1-5, the full variable domain is DGGITQSPKYLFRKEGQNVTLSCEQNLNHDAMYWYRQDPGQGLRLIYYSQIVNDFQKGDIAEGYSVSREKKESFPLTVTSAQKNPTAFYLCASTHGGRSWNQPQHFGDGTRLSIL.

The chain couples TRBV19 to TRBJ1-5; D ambiguous. Looked up from germline, CDR1 is LNHDA and CDR2 is SQIVND (reference sequence). V was pared by 2 bases and J by 1 base, with 9 bases between. The CDR3 length is 15 residues. For the CDR3, the DNA is TGTGCCAGTAGTATAACTGGGCTGAGCAATCAGCCCCAGCATTTT. Its translation: CASSITGLSNQPQHF.

This clone was counted once. The chain has TRBV5-6 and TRBJ2-6; 7 bases fit TRBD1. This CDR3 region has 18 residues. CDR1 is SGHDT and CDR2 is YYEEEE in the germline V gene. Trimming took 4 bases from V and 0 from J; bases not matched to a gene: 10. CDR3 protein: CASSPQDRYYSGANVLTF. DNA for the CDR3: TGTGCCAGCAGCCCGCAGGACAGGTACTACTCTGGGGCCAACGTCCTGACTTTC. Variable domain in full (rest from reference TRBV5-6 and TRBJ2-6): DAGVTQSPTHLIKTRGQQVTLRCSPKSGHDTVSWYQQALGQGPQFIFQYYEEEERQRGNFPDRFSGHQFPNYSSELNVNALLLGDSALYLCASSPQDRYYSGANVLTFGAGSRLTVL.

This chain joins TRBV6-6 and TRBJ1-2, with TRBD1 matching 10 bases. Germline lookup yields CDR1 MNHNY and CDR2 SVGAGI (reference sequence). The CDR3 consists of 15 residues. V lost 8 bases and J lost 2; bases outside the gene matches: 8. The CDR3 loop is CASGTGQGVNYGYTF. Here the CDR3 DNA reads TGTGCCAGCGGGACAGGACAGGGGGTAAACTATGGCTACACCTTC.

This clone occurred once. The chain combines TRBV6-2 or TRBV6-3 with TRBJ2-7, with TRBD2 identical over 13 bases. The CDR3 consists of 14 residues. CDR1 and CDR2 (germline): MNHEY, SVGEGT. J gave up 6 bases and V 4 bases, and 3 bases lay outside the gene matches. This CDR3 is CASSSRLAGGEQYF. Here the CDR3 DNA reads TGTGCCAGCAGTTCCCGACTAGCGGGAGGCGAGCAGTACTTC.